In its sample, the clone carrying this TCR beta chain was seen many times. The data stem from a study of T cells in Graves' hyperthyroidism and ophthalmopathy. Across 18 months, stable Graves' hyperthyroidism was marked by no progression to ophthalmopathy. TCR beta CDR3 regions were amplified from RNA. First-round RT-PCR of the TCR CDR3 relied on the HTBI primer set. One entry per CDR3 protein results from TCRdb running MiXCR on the multiplex PCR reads. Of fewer than 900,000 distinct CDR3 sequences listed, around 15% are singletons. The trim removed 4 bases at V and 9 bases at J, leaving 8 bases unmatched. Per germline, CDR1 LGHNA and CDR2 YSLEER. There are 13 residues in the CDR3.

The sequence was collected from a man between 18 and 29 years old with Graves' hyperthyroidism. The chain recombines TRBV4-3 with TRBJ1-2, with 7 bases identical to TRBD1. Sequenced input: blood. In nucleotides, the CDR3 is TGCGCCAGCAGCCCTGGGACAGAGGGAAGCTACACCTTC. This gives the protein CASSPGTEGSYTF.